This T cell receptor (beta chain) was observed in a study of blood T cell repertoires in COVID-19. Whole-study context: Whether acute or convalescent, the COVID-19 samples came from the United States, Italy and Spain. The analysed material was cDNA or gDNA that came from T cells, B-cell-depleted T cells, or PBMCs.

Original analysis: Reference gene primer amplification in the assay estimated nucleated cell counts. The protocol was immunoSEQ multiplex PCR, while the TCRdb copy is restricted to in-frame clones and leaves out a portion. That table supplies the V and J calls and clone size; D and trimming were determined from the DNA. The data hold roughly 97,000 clones, with about 89% observed a single time. The CDR3 length is 12 residues. V shed 2 bases and J shed 10 bases, with 10 bases lying between them. The V gene's germline CDR1 is SGHNT and CDR2 YYREEE (reference sequence). Sequences were obtained from peripheral blood. This receptor was taken from a human donor in a cohort sampled during active COVID-19. This sequence joins TRBV5-4 and TRBJ2-1, with a weak D call TRBD1 (6 bases). This chain's CDR3 is CASSLIQGEQFF. The CDR3 nucleotides read TGTGCCAGCAGCTTAATCCAGGGGGAGCAGTTCTTC.